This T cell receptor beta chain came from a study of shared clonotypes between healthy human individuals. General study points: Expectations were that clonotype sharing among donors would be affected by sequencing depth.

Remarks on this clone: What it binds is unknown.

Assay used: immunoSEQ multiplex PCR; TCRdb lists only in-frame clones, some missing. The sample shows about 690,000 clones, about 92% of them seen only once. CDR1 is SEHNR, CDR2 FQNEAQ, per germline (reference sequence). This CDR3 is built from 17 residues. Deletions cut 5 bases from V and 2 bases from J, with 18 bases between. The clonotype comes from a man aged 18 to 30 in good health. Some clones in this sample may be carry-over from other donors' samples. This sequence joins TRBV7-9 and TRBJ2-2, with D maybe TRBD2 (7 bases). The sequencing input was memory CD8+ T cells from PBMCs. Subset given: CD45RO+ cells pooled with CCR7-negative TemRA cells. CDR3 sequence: CASSRNLADSNTGELFF. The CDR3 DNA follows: TGTGCCAGCAGCCGGAACCTAGCGGACAGTAACACCGGGGAGCTGTTTTTT.